One sample yielded the 28 T cell receptor beta chains listed below, sequenced in a study of shared clonotypes between healthy human individuals. Here immunoSEQ multiplex PCR was the method, and the copy in TCRdb shows in-frame clones only, minus some. The table has hundreds of thousands of clones, around 96% seen once. Material: memory CD8+ T cells sorted from blood. Subset denoted: CD45RO+ cells pooled with CCR7-negative TemRA cells. Source of these receptors: a man aged 25-40 years in good health.

This chain joins TRBV25-1 and TRBJ2-7; 8 bases line up with TRBD2. Germline CDR1 MGHDK, CDR2 SYGVNS. CDR3 length: 15 amino acids. Germline trimming cut 2 bases from V and 6 bases from J; bases unmatched to any gene: 9. Written as DNA, the CDR3 is TGTGCCAGCAGTGAAGAGGGAAGCGGGAGTTTCGAGCAGTACTTC. It is translated as CASSEEGSGSFEQYF.

The chain carries TRBV7-3 and TRBJ2-3, with 7 bases that match TRBD2. The CDR3 runs to 14 residues. CDR1 is SGHTA, CDR2 FQGTGA, per germline. Trimming cost V 5 bases and J 4 bases; bases outside gene matches: 6. CDR3 loop: CASSPGLEADTQYF. CDR3 coding DNA: TGTGCCAGCAGCCCAGGACTAGAGGCAGATACGCAGTATTTT. The full variable domain, completed using reference TRBV7-3 and TRBJ2-3, is GAGVSQTPSNKVTEKGKYVELRCDPISGHTALYWYRQSLGQGPEFLIYFQGTGAADDSGLPNDRFFAVRPEGSVSTLKIQRTERGDSAVYLCASSPGLEADTQYFGPGTRLTVL.

The table lists this clone with a count of one. The gene calls are TRBV9 and TRBJ1-3; TRBD1 aligns across 8 bases. This CDR3 contains 17 residues. The V gene end was trimmed by 0 bases and the J gene end by 0 bases; junction bases not matched to a gene: 5. Germline-derived CDR1 and CDR2 are SGDLS and YYNGEE. For the CDR3, the DNA is TGTGCCAGCAGCGTAGGACAGGGGCCTTTCTCTGGAAACACCATATATTTT. Translated, it gives CASSVGQGPFSGNTIYF.

CDR3 in amino acids: CASCAVFKQSRANVLTF. Written as DNA, the CDR3 is TGTGCCAGCTGTGCCGTGTTCAAACAAAGTCGGGCCAACGTCCTGACTTTC. The genes are TRBV9 and TRBJ2-6; D gene uncertain. Deletions cut 7 bases from V and 5 bases from J, with 22 bases between. The CDR3 is 17 amino acids. Germline V gene sequence: CDR1 SGDLS, CDR2 YYNGEE.

This chain uses TRBV27 with TRBJ2-7; no firm D call. This CDR3 is built from 10 residues. Germline V gene data show CDR1 as MNHEY and CDR2 as SMNVEV (reference sequence). Trimming took 2 bases from V and 5 from J, leaving 1 base between them. CDR3: CASSLHEQYF. The CDR3 DNA follows: TGTGCCAGCAGTTTACACGAGCAGTACTTC.

The chain joins TRBV29-1 to TRBJ2-1, with a tentative D call TRBD2 (6 bases). This CDR3 has 15 residues. Germline lookup yields CDR1 SQVTM and CDR2 ANQGSEA. With 6 bases removed from V and 0 bases from J, the gap between germline ends came to 15 bases. CDR3 amino acids: CSVGPPGGSYNEQFF. CDR3 nucleotides: TGCAGCGTAGGGCCCCCCGGGGGCTCCTACAATGAGCAGTTCTTC.

Only one count was recorded for this clone. This chain joins TRBV4-1 and TRBJ2-3, with 12 bases identical to TRBD2. This CDR3 has 13 residues. Germline V gene data show CDR1 as MGHRA and CDR2 as YSYEKL. The ends lost 5 bases at V and 14 bases at J; junction bases unmatched: 8. For the CDR3, the DNA is TGCGCCAGCAGCATCCTGACTAGCGGGAGACGGTATTTT. Amino acid sequence: CASSILTSGRRYF.

This chain connects TRBV5-1 to TRBJ2-3; D is possibly TRBD1 (5 bases). The CDR3 loop spans 16 amino acids. With 0 bases removed from V and 1 base from J, the gap between germline ends came to 12 bases. From germline, CDR1 is SGHRS and CDR2 YFSETQ. The CDR3 here is CASSLEGKGRTDTQYF. The CDR3, as DNA: TGCGCCAGCAGCTTGGAGGGAAAGGGGCGCACAGATACGCAGTATTTT. Full variable domain (rest looked up from reference TRBV5-1 and TRBJ2-3): KAGVTQTPRYLIKTRGQQVTLSCSPISGHRSVSWYQQTPGQGLQFLFEYFSETQRNKGNFPGRFSGRQFSNSRSEMNVSTLELGDSALYLCASSLEGKGRTDTQYFGPGTRLTVL.

Points on this clone: Other DNA sequences within the sample encode an identical CDR3. This chain connects TRBV11-3 to TRBJ2-1, with a possible D match to TRBD2 (6 bases). This CDR3 contains 14 residues. V lost 1 base and J 2 bases, leaving 6 bases between the germline ends. The germline CDR1 and CDR2 sequences are SGHNT and YENEEA. The CDR3 spells CASSLGGTYNEQFF. CDR3 nucleotide sequence: TGTGCCAGCAGCTTAGGCGGGACCTACAATGAGCAGTTCTTC.

This clone was observed a single time. The CDR3 loop is CASSWTGGALGHYYGYTF. The CDR3 DNA reads as TGTGCCAGCAGTTGGACAGGGGGCGCCTTGGGACACTACTATGGCTACACCTTC. The chain uses TRBV5-4 and TRBJ1-2; 11 bases are a match to TRBD1. Per germline, CDR1 SGHNT and CDR2 YYREEE (reference sequence). CDR3 length: 18 amino acids. The ends lost 5 bases at V and 3 bases at J; junction bases unmatched: 15.

The chain couples TRBV7-9 to TRBJ2-7; TRBD2 matches 8 bases. From germline, CDR1 is SEHNR and CDR2 FQNEAQ (reference sequence). V gave up 5 bases and J gave up 5 bases; unmatched junction bases: 5. The length of the CDR3 is 13 residues. CDR3 sequence: CASSTGTSDEQYF. The DNA of the CDR3 is TGTGCCAGCAGCACCGGGACTAGTGACGAGCAGTACTTC.

The count of this clone is one. This sequence joins TRBV19 and TRBJ2-7, with TRBD1 as a possible D gene (6 bases). Germline CDR1 reads LNHDA; CDR2 reads SQIVND (reference sequence). V dropped 7 bases and J dropped 2 bases, with 12 bases sitting between them. The CDR3 covers 13 residues. This chain's CDR3 is CASNRDKPYEQYF. CDR3 nucleotide sequence: TGTGCCAGTAACCGGGACAAACCCTACGAGCAGTACTTC.

The gene calls are TRBV27 and TRBJ2-3; 13 bases match TRBD2. Per germline, CDR1 MNHEY and CDR2 SMNVEV (reference sequence). Trimming removed 5 bases from V and 6 bases from J; junction bases left unmatched: 14. This CDR3 spans 18 amino acids. The CDR3 DNA is TGTGCCAGCAGTGCCTCCTCTGGACTAGCGGGAGTGCGGGATACGCAGTATTTT. Its protein product is CASSASSGLAGVRDTQYF.

The chain is built from TRBV6-4 and TRBJ1-1; tentative D call: TRBD1 (6 bases). The CDR3 totals 14 residues. V lost 5 bases and J lost 0, with 10 bases in between. Germline lookup yields CDR1 MRHNA and CDR2 SNTAGT. The CDR3 DNA reads as TGTGCCAGCAGTCTCCGGGACATGAACACTGAAGCTTTCTTT. Its translation: CASSLRDMNTEAFF.

The chain is built from TRBV5-6 and TRBJ1-2; no firm D call. Germline V CDR1 and CDR2: SGHDT, YYEEEE. The CDR3 contains 12 residues. Trimming left V 0 bases short and J 7 bases short, with 7 bases between. The CDR3 DNA reads TGTGCCAGCAGCTTGGACCGGGTTGGCTACACCTTC. Translation gives CASSLDRVGYTF.

This clone has only one observation. The J gene is TRBJ2-7, the V gene TRBV5-1; 8 nucleotides agree with TRBD2. This CDR3 is built from 13 residues. Looked up from germline, CDR1 is SGHRS and CDR2 is YFSETQ. The J segment lost 3 bases and the V segment lost 1 base, leaving 0 bases of the junction unmatched. This chain's CDR3 is CASSLREGYEQYF. The CDR3 nucleotides are TGCGCCAGCAGCTTGCGGGAGGGCTACGAGCAGTACTTC.

The rearrangement uses TRBV4-1 and TRBJ1-2; 7 bases map to TRBD1. Trimming at V came to 1 base and at J to 4 bases, leaving 12 bases not matched to a gene. The V gene's germline CDR1 is MGHRA and CDR2 YSYEKL. The CDR3 is made up of 17 amino acids. The CDR3 DNA is TGCGCCAGCAGCCAAGTGACAGGGCAGGGAGTCGGCTATGGCTACACCTTC. This translates into CASSQVTGQGVGYGYTF.

The genes are TRBV6-1 and TRBJ2-7; D uncertain. The CDR3 has 14 amino acids. Germline assignment: CDR1 MNHNS and CDR2 SASEGT. The V gene lost 6 bases and the J gene lost 3 bases, with 15 bases spanning the gap. The CDR3 DNA reads TGTGCCAGCAGACCCGACCGGAATTACTACGAGCAGTACTTC. This encodes CASRPDRNYYEQYF.

The V gene is TRBV2, the J gene TRBJ2-1; 15 positions agree with TRBD2. J gave up 2 bases and V 5 bases, and 7 bases lay outside the gene matches. Germline values: CDR1 SNHLY, CDR2 FYNNEI. The CDR3 loop spans 18 amino acids. CDR3 nucleotides: TGTGCCAGCAGTATAACCGGGACTAGCGGGAGGACCTACAATGAGCAGTTCTTC. It yields the protein CASSITGTSGRTYNEQFF.

V usage is TRBV2 and J usage is TRBJ2-3; no definite D call. The V gene lost 2 bases and the J gene lost 5 bases, with 8 bases spanning the gap. In germline, CDR1 is SNHLY, CDR2 FYNNEI. There are 13 residues in the CDR3. The CDR3 nucleotides are TGTGCCAGCAGTGAATCTGGAAAAGATACGCAGTATTTT. Translated, it gives CASSESGKDTQYF.

The chain recombines TRBV28 with TRBJ2-7; the D gene is possibly TRBD1 (7 bases). Trimming shortened V by 6 bases and J by 4 bases, and 16 bases separated the two germline ends. The germline CDR1 and CDR2 sequences are MDHEN and SYDVKM. There are 14 residues in the CDR3. The CDR3 is CASRLRQGGYEQYF. CDR3 DNA sequence: TGTGCCAGCAGGCTAAGACAGGGAGGTTACGAGCAGTACTTC.

The chain joins TRBV19 to TRBJ2-7, with 10 bases aligning to TRBD2. The CDR3 sequence is 16 residues long. Trimming took 4 bases from V and 3 from J; bases not matched to a gene: 9. CDR1 and CDR2 (germline): LNHDA, SQIVND (reference sequence). The CDR3 DNA sequence: TGTGCCAGTAGTAGAATTCAGGGACTAGCGTTCTACGAGCAGTACTTC. Amino acid sequence: CASSRIQGLAFYEQYF.

V and J are TRBV10-3 and TRBJ1-2, with D uncertain. Germline CDR1 ENHRY, CDR2 SYGVKD. V lost 2 bases and J 4 bases, leaving 8 bases between the germline ends. The CDR3 is 13 amino acids. The CDR3 bases are TGTGCCATCAGTGAGGGCTCCCCCTATGGCTACACCTTC. Amino acids: CAISEGSPYGYTF.

V gene TRBV15 combines with J gene TRBJ1-2; D not resolved. CDR1 is LNHNV and CDR2 is YYDKDF in the germline V gene (reference sequence). Trimming took off 1 base at V and 5 bases at J, with 2 bases between the two ends. The CDR3 is 11 amino acids. CDR3 protein: CATSRGYGYTF. CDR3 nucleotide sequence: TGTGCCACCAGCAGAGGGTATGGCTACACCTTC.

V and J are TRBV5-1 and TRBJ2-1; 7 positions match TRBD2. Germline CDR1 reads SGHRS; CDR2 reads YFSETQ. The CDR3 has 16 amino acids. V lost 0 bases and J lost 6; bases outside the gene matches: 9. CDR3 protein: CASSLAPTSRANEQFF. CDR3 coding DNA: TGCGCCAGCAGCTTGGCCCCGACTAGCAGGGCCAATGAGCAGTTCTTC.

The chain has TRBV11-2 and TRBJ2-1, with 11 bases matching TRBD2. J gave up 6 bases and V 6 bases, and 7 bases lay outside the gene matches. Germline-derived CDR1 and CDR2 are SGHAT and FQNNGV. The CDR3 extends over 15 amino acids. The CDR3 loop reads CASRRVAGGPNEQFF. In DNA, the CDR3 is TGTGCCAGCAGGCGGGTAGCGGGAGGGCCCAATGAGCAGTTCTTC.

This chain joins TRBV28 and TRBJ2-7, with TRBD2 matching 7 bases. From germline, CDR1 is MDHEN and CDR2 SYDVKM. V lost 2 bases and J lost 0; bases outside the gene matches: 1. The CDR3 length is 14 residues. The CDR3 DNA reads TGTGCCAGCAGTTTAGGGGAGGGCTCCTACGAGCAGTACTTC. Residues: CASSLGEGSYEQYF. Full variable domain (missing parts from reference TRBV28 and TRBJ2-7): DVKVTQSSRYLVKRTGEKVFLECVQDMDHENMFWYRQDPGLGLRLIYFSYDVKMKEKGDIPEGYSVSREKKERFSLILESASTNQTSMYLCASSLGEGSYEQYFGPGTRLTVT.

The chain uses TRBV30 and TRBJ2-2; the D is unclear. The CDR3 totals 13 residues. V lost 2 bases and J lost 7, with 11 bases in between. Germline-derived CDR1 and CDR2 are GTSNPN and SVGIG (reference sequence). The CDR3 region is CAWSPLPNGELFF. CDR3 DNA: TGTGCCTGGAGTCCCCTACCGAACGGGGAGCTGTTTTTT.